One sample yielded the 25 T cell receptor beta chains listed below, sequenced in a study of blood T cell repertoires in COVID-19. Here immunoSEQ multiplex PCR was the method, and the copy in TCRdb shows in-frame clones only, minus some. Of fewer than 150,000 clones in the sample, 82% were seen once. Sequenced sample: peripheral blood. These receptors all stem from a woman of 80 years or more with acute or convalescent COVID-19.

This chain connects TRBV2 to TRBJ1-1; TRBD1 is a possible D gene (5 bases). Germline V lookup: CDR1 SNHLY, CDR2 FYNNEI. CDR3 length: 14 amino acids. V lost 6 bases and J lost 6, with 17 bases in between. In DNA, the CDR3 is TGTGCCAGCAGGGCAAACCGGGACTCATCTGAAGCTTTCTTT. Its translation is CASRANRDSSEAFF. The complete variable domain, with remaining parts taken from reference TRBV2 and TRBJ1-1, reads EPEVTQTPSHQVTQMGQEVILRCVPISNHLYFYWYRQILGQKVEFLVSFYNNEISEKSEIFDDQFSVERPDGSNFTLKIRSTKLEDSAMYFCASRANRDSSEAFFGQGTRLTVV.

The chain links TRBV5-1 to TRBJ2-4; no clear D gene. CDR3 size: 16 residues. Trimming shortened V by 0 bases and J by 3 bases, and 13 bases separated the two germline ends. Looked up from germline, CDR1 is SGHRS and CDR2 is YFSETQ. The CDR3 nucleotides are TGCGCCAGCAGCTTGGAGCAGGCAAGTGTCAAAAACATTCAGTACTTC. Amino acids: CASSLEQASVKNIQYF.

CDR3 DNA: TGTGCCAGCAGCAAAACGGGACAGGGACAGGAAAATGAAAAACTGTTTTTT. Amino acids: CASSKTGQGQENEKLFF. The chain links TRBV21-1 to TRBJ1-4; the D segment call TRBD1 is taken from the table without a DNA check. TRBV21-1 is recorded as a pseudogene. This CDR3 is built from 17 residues.

The rearrangement uses TRBV13 and TRBJ2-1; 11 bases match TRBD2. CDR1 is PRHDT, CDR2 FYEKMQ, per germline (reference sequence). The CDR3 has 22 amino acids. J lost 0 bases, V lost 5 bases, and 21 bases had no gene match. In DNA form, the CDR3 reads TGTGCCAGCAGCCCAGGTCCGACAGGAGCCGGGACTAGCGGAACCTCCTACAATGAGCAGTTCTTC. It encodes CASSPGPTGAGTSGTSYNEQFF.

This clone was picked up one time. The CDR3 here is CASSKESRGSYEQYF. Written as DNA, the CDR3 is TGTGCCAGCAGCAAAGAGTCCCGCGGCTCCTACGAGCAGTACTTC. The chain has TRBV21-1 and TRBJ2-7; the table names TRBD2, a call not compared with the DNA. TRBV21-1 is a pseudogene segment. The CDR3 has 15 amino acids.

V is TRBV24-1 and J is TRBJ2-5; D is possibly TRBD1 (5 bases). Germline V lookup: CDR1 KGHDR, CDR2 SFDVKD. With 7 bases removed from V and 5 bases from J, the gap between germline ends came to 16 bases. The CDR3 runs 14 residues. The CDR3 DNA reads TGTGCCACCAGGGGGCGCGACGTACTGGAGACCCAGTACTTC. Residues: CATRGRDVLETQYF.

The chain couples TRBV5-6 to TRBJ1-1; D is uncertain. The CDR3 extends over 16 amino acids. Germline CDR1 reads SGHDT; CDR2 reads YYEEEE. Deletions cut 0 bases from V and 11 bases from J, with 23 bases between. The DNA of the CDR3 is TGTGCCAGCAGCTTGGTAAGGTTAAACCGGGGAAAAAGGGCTTTCTTT. Translated: CASSLVRLNRGKRAFF.

The rearrangement uses TRBV11-2 and TRBJ2-3, with 10 nucleotides matching TRBD2. CDR3 length equals 15 residues. Germline V lookup: CDR1 SGHAT, CDR2 FQNNGV. J was trimmed by 3 bases and V by 1 base; bases with no gene match: 1. This CDR3 is CASSLAGLATDTQYF. CDR3 bases: TGTGCCAGCAGCTTAGCGGGACTAGCGACAGATACGCAGTATTTT.

This clone was seen more than once but under ten times. V and J are TRBV11-2 and TRBJ1-1; D is possibly TRBD1 (6 bases). Trimming took off 3 bases at V and 3 bases at J, with 8 bases between the two ends. The CDR3 has 13 amino acids. Germline V gives CDR1 SGHAT, CDR2 FQNNGV. The CDR3 region is CASSFQGHTEAFF. CDR3 nucleotide sequence: TGTGCCAGCAGCTTTCAGGGGCACACTGAAGCTTTCTTT.

The chain employs TRBV19 and TRBJ1-3; TRBD1 might be the D (6 bases). The CDR3 runs 16 residues. Per the germline V gene, CDR1 is LNHDA and CDR2 is SQIVND (reference sequence). The V end lost 5 bases, the J end lost 0 bases, and 14 bases lay between the germline ends. The chain's CDR3 is CASSLGGAYSGNTIYF. The CDR3 DNA follows: TGTGCCAGTAGTCTAGGGGGAGCCTACTCTGGAAACACCATATATTTT.

The V gene is TRBV18, the J gene TRBJ2-7; 15 bases are a match to TRBD2. The CDR3 runs 17 residues. After removal of 0 bases from V and 2 bases from J, the junction contained 2 bases not matched to a gene. Per germline, CDR1 KGHSH and CDR2 LQKENI. The CDR3 loop is CASSPPGLAGGPYEQYF. The CDR3 nucleotides are TGTGCCAGCTCACCACCGGGACTAGCGGGGGGCCCCTACGAGCAGTACTTC.

The rearrangement joins TRBV3-1 (or the pseudogene TRBV3-2) to TRBJ1-2; D unclear. Germline CDR1 reads LGHDT; CDR2 reads YNNKEL (reference sequence). Trimming shortened V by 4 bases and J by 2 bases, and 11 bases separated the two germline ends. CDR3 length: 14 residues. CDR3 bases: TGTGCCAGCAGCCTGACCACAGAAAACTATGGCTACACCTTC. Translating it yields CASSLTTENYGYTF.

The chain combines TRBV2 with TRBJ1-3; TRBD1 might be the D (6 bases). The germline CDR1 and CDR2 sequences are SNHLY and FYNNEI. The CDR3 is made up of 14 amino acids. V dropped 10 bases and J dropped 4 bases, with 17 bases sitting between them. The CDR3 here is CATLPTGSGNTIYF. For the CDR3, the DNA is TGTGCCACCCTACCAACAGGGAGCGGAAACACCATATATTTT.

The chain uses TRBV11-2 and TRBJ2-1; 15 bases are shared with TRBD2. The V segment lost 4 bases and the J segment 7 bases; nucleotides outside the gene matches: 14. The germline V gene encodes CDR1 SGHAT and CDR2 FQNNGV. This CDR3 comprises 19 residues. CDR3 region: CASSYRGLAGGPSTNEQFF. In nucleotides, the CDR3 is TGTGCCAGCAGCTACCGAGGACTAGCGGGAGGGCCAAGTACGAATGAGCAGTTCTTC.

The rearrangement links TRBV27 to TRBJ2-3, with D perhaps TRBD2 (5 bases). V was cut by 7 bases and J by 3 bases, with 23 bases left in between. Germline V CDR1 and CDR2: MNHEY, SMNVEV (reference sequence). The CDR3 runs 17 residues. CDR3 coding DNA: TGTGCCAGCAACACGCTCGAGGGTCACCCTGGGACAGATACGCAGTATTTT. Translated, it gives CASNTLEGHPGTDTQYF.

The chain uses TRBV27 and TRBJ2-7; D is perhaps TRBD1 (6 bases). The CDR3 contains 16 residues. V was clipped by 0 bases and J by 0 bases, with 12 bases between them. Germline V gives CDR1 MNHEY, CDR2 SMNVEV (reference sequence). CDR3 region: CASSLSAGVSSYEQYF. The CDR3 DNA sequence: TGTGCCAGCAGTTTATCGGCAGGGGTGAGCTCCTACGAGCAGTACTTC.

The chain couples TRBV6-6 to TRBJ2-3; 10 nucleotides line up with TRBD2. V gave up 2 bases and J gave up 4 bases; unmatched junction bases: 3. Per the germline V gene, CDR1 is MNHNY and CDR2 is SVGAGI (reference sequence). There are 15 residues in the CDR3. CDR3: CASSYLGLAADTQYF. DNA of the CDR3: TGTGCCAGCAGTTACCTCGGACTAGCGGCAGATACGCAGTATTTT.

The chain links TRBV24-1 to TRBJ1-2; TRBD1 is a possible D gene (6 bases). CDR3 length equals 14 residues. V was trimmed by 6 bases and J by 8 bases, leaving 18 bases between them. The V gene's germline CDR1 is KGHDR and CDR2 SFDVKD. The CDR3 is CATSPSVPGDGYTF. DNA for the CDR3: TGTGCCACCAGTCCCTCAGTCCCAGGGGACGGCTACACCTTC.

This clone was picked up one time. The V call is TRBV28, the J call TRBJ2-7; D is undetermined. This CDR3 is built from 13 residues. Germline values: CDR1 MDHEN, CDR2 SYDVKM. V lost 1 base, J lost 3 bases, and 7 bases lay in between. The CDR3 loop is CASSLSSDYEQYF. In DNA, the CDR3 is TGTGCCAGCAGTTTATCCTCAGACTACGAGCAGTACTTC.

The J gene is TRBJ1-2, the V gene TRBV5-1; the D is unclear. This CDR3 has 12 amino acids. Trimming left V 1 base short and J 4 bases short, with 5 bases between. The germline CDR1 and CDR2 sequences are SGHRS and YFSETQ. The CDR3 DNA sequence: TGCGCCAGCAGCTTGCCCAGCTATGGCTACACCTTC. This translates into CASSLPSYGYTF. Filled out from reference TRBV5-1 and TRBJ1-2, the complete variable domain reads KAGVTQTPRYLIKTRGQQVTLSCSPISGHRSVSWYQQTPGQGLQFLFEYFSETQRNKGNFPGRFSGRQFSNSRSEMNVSTLELGDSALYLCASSLPSYGYTFGSGTRLTVV.

The chain joins TRBV7-2 to TRBJ1-5; 7 bases agree with TRBD1. CDR1 is SGHTA, CDR2 FQGNSA, per germline. This CDR3 has 14 amino acids. V trimming: 5 bases; J trimming: 6 bases; junction bases outside the gene matches: 7. This chain's CDR3 is CASSPTGWGQPQHF. In nucleotides, the CDR3 is TGTGCCAGCAGCCCGACAGGGTGGGGTCAGCCCCAGCATTTT.

The DNA of the CDR3 is TGTGCCAGCAGTCCCGGGACAGGGCTACTTCGGTACTTC. Translation: CASSPGTGLLRYF. The rearrangement joins TRBV28 to TRBJ2-5, with TRBD1 matching over 9 bases. Germline CDR1 MDHEN, CDR2 SYDVKM. The CDR3 extends over 13 amino acids. The junction had 11 bases not matched to a gene; V was cut back by 5 bases and J by 13 bases.

This clone was detected a few times. The J gene is TRBJ2-2, the V gene TRBV6-6; TRBD2 matches at 11 bases. V trimming: 5 bases; J trimming: 2 bases; junction bases outside the gene matches: 7. CDR3 length: 17 amino acids. Germline V lookup: CDR1 MNHNY, CDR2 SVGAGI (reference sequence). The DNA for the CDR3 is TGTGCCAGCAGTCGTACAGGACTAGCGGGTAACACCGGGGAGCTGTTTTTT. This sequence encodes CASSRTGLAGNTGELFF.

The V call is TRBV28, the J call TRBJ1-1, with 9 bases lining up with TRBD1. The CDR3 sequence is 14 residues long. The germline CDR1 and CDR2 sequences are MDHEN and SYDVKM. With 7 bases clipped from V and 7 bases from J, the junction kept 10 bases outside the gene matches. The CDR3 protein is CASNEGQGTGEAFF. In DNA, the CDR3 is TGTGCCAGCAATGAGGGACAGGGAACCGGTGAAGCTTTCTTT.

The chain employs TRBV10-3 and TRBJ2-7; TRBD1 might be the D (5 bases). V shed 11 bases and J shed 2 bases, with 19 bases lying between them. Germline CDR1 reads ENHRY; CDR2 reads SYGVKD. This CDR3 has 14 residues. CDR3 loop: CAVTTGEIPYEQYF. CDR3 DNA: TGTGCCGTCACAACAGGAGAGATTCCCTACGAGCAGTACTTC.